This is a list of T cell receptor beta chains from one sample in a study of control samples from healthy donors and cancer patients. Clones were sequenced by immunoSEQ multiplex PCR, and TCRdb holds only the in-frame ones, with some missing. The sample yields 28,000 or so clones, about 81% seen once. Sequences were obtained from PBMCs. The receptors come from a man aged 60-69 years with colorectal cancer. Both conserved end residues are part of each CDR3. The D gene is left open where the match is weak. Size values are once, few and many counts, or a class for expanded clones, and some rows have none.

>TRBV28|TRBJ1-2|NA|NA
CASSLPGAGYGYTF
TGTGCCAGCAGTTTACCGGGGGCCGGCTATGGCTACACCTTC
>TRBV5-5|TRBJ2-2|once|NA
CASSLDQINTGELFF
TGTGCCAGCAGCTTGGATCAGATTAACACCGGGGAGCTGTTTTTT
>TRBV2|TRBJ1-2|NA|TRBD1
CASSAEQGSYGYTF
TGTGCCAGCAGCGCAGAACAGGGGTCTTATGGCTACACCTTC
>TRBV5-1|TRBJ2-7|few|TRBD2
CASSLMGGEGTYF
TGCGCCAGCAGCTTAATGGGAGGGGAAGGGACGTACTTC
>TRBV18|TRBJ1-5|NA|NA
CASSPWGADQPQHF
TGTGCCAGCTCACCATGGGGGGCGGATCAGCCCCAGCATTTT
>TRBV11-2|TRBJ2-5|NA|TRBD1
CASRQRQGTTEETQYF
TGTGCCAGCAGACAGAGACAGGGGACAACGGAAGAGACCCAGTACTTC
>TRBV3-1/TRBV3-2|TRBJ2-5|NA|TRBD2
CASSQDTGLAGGRETQYF
TGTGCCAGCAGCCAAGACACCGGACTAGCGGGGGGGAGGGAGACCCAGTACTTC
>TRBV30|TRBJ1-2|NA|TRBD1
CAWGDSHYGYTF
TGTGCCTGGGGGGACAGCCATTATGGCTACACCTTC
>TRBV2|TRBJ2-5|NA|TRBD1
CASRGDSQETQYF
TGTGCCAGCAGAGGGGACAGTCAAGAGACCCAGTACTTC
>TRBV4-2|TRBJ2-1|NA|TRBD2
CASSPDDTSGLREQFF
TGTGCCAGCAGCCCTGACGATACTAGCGGCTTAAGAGAGCAGTTCTTC
>TRBV10-1|TRBJ2-2|NA|NA
CTSSESQGSTGELFF
TGCACCAGCAGTGAGTCACAGGGTTCAACCGGGGAGCTGTTTTTT
>TRBV19|TRBJ1-2|once|NA
CASSISWTANYGYTF
TGTGCCAGTAGTATTTCGTGGACCGCGAACTATGGCTACACCTTC
>TRBV19|TRBJ1-2|NA|NA
CASMPLGVRGGYTF
TGTGCCAGTATGCCTCTAGGGGTACGTGGTGGCTACACCTTC
>TRBV9|TRBJ1-1|NA|TRBD1
CASSVSGQGETEAFF
TGTGCCAGCAGCGTCTCCGGACAGGGGGAAACTGAAGCTTTCTTT
>TRBV12-3/TRBV12-4|TRBJ1-1|NA|NA
CASRPVGTEAFF
TGTGCCAGCAGACCCGTGGGGACTGAAGCTTTCTTT
>TRBV5-1|TRBJ2-1|NA|TRBD2
CASSSGGAYNEQFF
TGCGCCAGCAGTAGCGGGGGGGCCTACAATGAGCAGTTCTTC
>TRBV5-6|TRBJ2-7|NA|TRBD2
CASRYRGGGTYEQYF
TGTGCCAGCCGCTACCGGGGCGGGGGAACCTACGAGCAGTACTTC
>TRBV6-5|TRBJ2-3|few|NA
CASRKAGSPPDTQYF
TGTGCCAGCAGGAAGGCGGGGAGCCCCCCAGATACGCAGTATTTT